This T cell receptor beta chain was captured by sequencing in a study of regulatory T cells in long-lasting Graves disease. Overall study results and limits: Owing to a sample size that was small, accuracy may have been reduced.

The J segment lost 5 bases and the V segment lost 1 base, leaving 8 bases of the junction unmatched. The CDR3 runs to 15 residues. The V gene's germline CDR1 is SGHDT and CDR2 YYEEEE. Indicated time point: newly diagnosed GD, antithyroid drugs for less than 3 months. Scientists built the TCR library using RNA that was extracted from PBMCs. Building of the TCR beta libraries involved iRepertoire HTBI primers and Arm-PCR of CDR3 regions. TCRdb itself ran the multiplex PCR reads through MiXCR, one entry per CDR3 protein. In the table there are approximately 300,000 distinct CDR3 sequences, 15% to 20% of which are singletons. As for this clonotype: Its antigen is not known.

Sequenced here: peripheral blood mononuclear cells (PBMCs), sampled at new diagnosis, from a patient treated with antithyroid drugs. The clonotype comes from a female donor with Graves disease. V is TRBV5-6 and J is TRBJ2-7; TRBD2 matches at 8 bases. The CDR3 DNA follows: TGTGCCAGCAGCTTGTGGGGGACTAGTTCTAACGAGCAGTACTTC. This encodes CASSLWGTSSNEQYF.